This TCR beta chain was sequenced for a study of cytotoxic CD8 clonotypes in ibrutinib-treated CLL. The CDR3 runs 16 residues. The germline gives CDR1 LNHDA, CDR2 SQIVND (reference sequence). The V and J ends lost 5 bases and 1 base, in that order; junction bases with no gene match: 7. With sequencing, the targeted depth ranged from 1 in 200,000 to 1 in 1 million T cells. Some clones are missing from TCRdb's copy, which holds only in-frame ones; the method was immunoSEQ multiplex PCR. This repertoire shows some 17,000 clones, about 61% found once; its top ten account for under 30%. Whole-study findings and limits: For progressing versus sustained-remission patients, sampling times were not the same. Treatment saw public clonotypes, which were uncommon, either contract or stay stable.

On this clone itself: Antigen unknown.

Extraction of roughly 1.8 micrograms of genomic DNA from cryopreserved PBMCs supplied material for TCR beta libraries. The origin of this receptor is a human donor with chronic lymphocytic leukemia. The rearrangement joins TRBV19 to TRBJ1-5; 8 bases line up with TRBD1. This material consisted of PBMCs, taken after 12 months of ibrutinib treatment. The CDR3 nucleotides are TGTGCCAGTAGTTCAGGACAGGGCGGGAGCAATCAGCCCCAGCATTTT. Translation: CASSSGQGGSNQPQHF.